This T cell receptor (beta chain) was recorded in a study of T cell responses to AZD1222 COVID-19 vaccine. Findings and limits, study-wide: White British ancestry dominated among donors, who included more females, and clonal diversity was possibly underestimated.

A note on this clone: The antigen is undetermined.

Sequencing was performed with immunoSEQ multiplex PCR; in TCRdb, only in-frame clones are kept and a portion is missing. The repertoire has about 180,000 clones, more than 75% of them found once; the top ten carry 20% to 30%. Researchers grouped second doses given at about 4 or about 12 weeks into one pool. The sequence was obtained from an adult who received the AZD1222 COVID-19 vaccine. The sample was peripheral blood, taken 28 days after the second AZD1222 dose.

CDR3 region: CASSFTRERDEQFF. In nucleotides, the CDR3 is TGTGCCAGCAGCTTTACACGGGAGCGGGATGAGCAGTTCTTC. The rearrangement joins TRBV7-9 to TRBJ2-1, with D possibly being TRBD2 (6 bases). Germline V gene lookup returns CDR1 SEHNR and CDR2 FQNEAQ (reference sequence). V was cut by 3 bases and J by 8 bases, with 14 bases left in between. CDR3 length: 14 amino acids. Filled out from reference TRBV7-9 and TRBJ2-1, the complete variable domain reads DTGVSQNPRHKITKRGQNVTFRCDPISEHNRLYWYRQTLGQGPEFLTYFQNEAQLEKSRLLSDRFSAERPKGSFSTLEIQRTEQGDSAMYLCASSFTRERDEQFFGPGTRLTVL.